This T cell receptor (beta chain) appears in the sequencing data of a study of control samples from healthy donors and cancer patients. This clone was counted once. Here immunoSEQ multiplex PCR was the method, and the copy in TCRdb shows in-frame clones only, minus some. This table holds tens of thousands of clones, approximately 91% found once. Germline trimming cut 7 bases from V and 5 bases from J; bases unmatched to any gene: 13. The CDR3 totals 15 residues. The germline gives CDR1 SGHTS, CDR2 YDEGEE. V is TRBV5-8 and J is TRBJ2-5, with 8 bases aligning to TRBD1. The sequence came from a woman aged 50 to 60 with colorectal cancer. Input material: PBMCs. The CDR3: CASFGTGGWLETQYF. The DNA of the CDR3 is TGTGCCAGCTTCGGAACAGGGGGTTGGTTGGAGACCCAGTACTTC.